Below, 14 T cell receptor beta chains from the same sample are listed, as sequenced in a study of OX40 agonist ivuxolimab in advanced cancers. The data were produced by immunoSEQ multiplex PCR, yet TCRdb's version contains in-frame clones alone and is incomplete. Among under 100,000 clones, over 70% were seen once, and the ten largest hold about 4.9%. The sequences come from CD4+ or CD8+ T cells sorted from blood, collected in a trial of the OX40 agonist ivuxolimab. Every receptor here comes from an adult with an advanced solid tumor such as melanoma, head and neck, liver or kidney cancer.

The gene calls are TRBV4-2 and TRBJ2-1; a possible D gene is TRBD1 (5 bases). V lost 5 bases, J lost 4 bases, and 9 bases lay in between. Germline-derived CDR1 and CDR2 are LGHNA and YNFKEQ. The CDR3 is 13 amino acids. The CDR3 here is CASSLTVYNEQFF. For the CDR3, the DNA is TGTGCCAGCAGCTTGACAGTTTACAATGAGCAGTTCTTC.

The chain carries TRBV10-2 and TRBJ1-2, with 7 positions matching TRBD1. V was pared by 4 bases and J by 4 bases, with 6 bases of the junction left unmatched. The CDR3 loop spans 14 amino acids. The germline V gene encodes CDR1 WSHSY and CDR2 SAAADI. The CDR3 protein is CASSAEDRFYGYTF. DNA for the CDR3: TGCGCCAGCAGTGCCGAGGACAGGTTCTATGGCTACACCTTC.

The chain recombines TRBV7-3 with TRBJ2-2; 7 bases line up with TRBD1. CDR1 is SGHTA, CDR2 FQGTGA, per germline. This CDR3 is built from 14 residues. V gave up 6 bases and J gave up 5 bases; unmatched junction bases: 6. The CDR3 nucleotides are TGTGCCAGCAGTCAGACAGGGTTGACCGGGGAGCTGTTTTTT. This gives the protein CASSQTGLTGELFF. Looking up the rest from reference TRBV7-3 and TRBJ2-2 gives the full variable domain: GAGVSQTPSNKVTEKGKYVELRCDPISGHTALYWYRQSLGQGPEFLIYFQGTGAADDSGLPNDRFFAVRPEGSVSTLKIQRTERGDSAVYLCASSQTGLTGELFFGEGSRLTVL.

This clone was picked up many times. This sequence joins TRBV6-5 and TRBJ2-1; a possible D gene is TRBD2 (5 bases). The V gene lost 0 bases and the J gene lost 7 bases, with 10 bases spanning the gap. From germline, CDR1 is MNHEY and CDR2 SVGAGI. This CDR3 spans 14 amino acids. The CDR3 protein is CASSYSRAVNEQFF. The CDR3 DNA is TGTGCCAGCAGTTACTCGAGGGCCGTGAATGAGCAGTTCTTC.

This rearrangement joins TRBV28 to TRBJ2-5; D remains ambiguous. The CDR3 is 16 residues long. Germline CDR1 is MDHEN and CDR2 is SYDVKM. V dropped 1 base and J dropped 0 bases, with 12 bases sitting between them. The CDR3 DNA reads TGTGCCAGCAGTTTATTGGCCCGAGCGTACCAAGAGACCCAGTACTTC. This translates into CASSLLARAYQETQYF.

This chain uses TRBV9 with TRBJ2-7; D is possibly TRBD1 (6 bases). The CDR3 consists of 14 residues. V lost 4 bases, J lost 5 bases, and 16 bases lay in between. From germline, CDR1 is SGDLS and CDR2 YYNGEE. The CDR3, as DNA: TGTGCCAGCAGCCCAACAGGGCAGAGCCACGAGCAGTACTTC. Its protein product is CASSPTGQSHEQYF.

V gene TRBV11-1 combines with J gene TRBJ2-3; D not resolved. Germline V gives CDR1 SGHAT, CDR2 FQDESV (reference sequence). The CDR3 is 12 residues long. V shed 4 bases and J shed 5 bases, with 7 bases lying between them. Here the CDR3 reads CASSSELDTQYF. The CDR3 DNA reads as TGTGCCAGCAGCTCGGAACTAGATACGCAGTATTTT. The full variable domain, in which reference TRBV11-1 and TRBJ2-3 provide the parts outside the CDR3, is EAEVAQSPRYKITEKSQAVAFWCDPISGHATLYWYRQILGQGPELLVQFQDESVVDDSQLPKDRFSAERLKGVDSTLKIQPAELGDSAMYLCASSSELDTQYFGPGTRLTVL.

This clone was picked up a small number of times. The rearrangement joins TRBV6-1 to TRBJ1-2, with D possibly being TRBD1 (5 bases). Trimming removed 2 bases at V and 4 bases at J, with 11 bases between. Germline CDR1 and CDR2: MNHNS and SASEGT. CDR3 size: 14 residues. This chain's CDR3 is CASSEYDRPYGYTF. The CDR3 DNA reads as TGTGCCAGCAGTGAATACGACAGACCCTATGGCTACACCTTC.

DNA for the CDR3: TGTGCCAGCAGCCTAGGGACAGGAGCTTTCTTT. It is translated as CASSLGTGAFF. V and J are TRBV4-2 and TRBJ1-1, with 8 bases matching TRBD1. Germline V gene data show CDR1 as LGHNA and CDR2 as YNFKEQ. CDR3 length equals 11 residues. Losses at the gene ends were 4 bases for V and 10 bases for J; bases not matched to a gene: 2.

The chain employs TRBV9 and TRBJ2-1; no clear D gene. V lost 0 bases to trimming and J lost 10 bases, with 5 bases between them. The CDR3 spans 11 residues. Germline loops: CDR1 SGDLS, CDR2 YYNGEE. The CDR3 DNA sequence: TGTGCCAGCAGCGTAGGTGGGGAGCAGTTCTTC. Protein product: CASSVGGEQFF.

The chain combines TRBV21-1 with TRBJ1-6. TRBV21-1 corresponds to a pseudogene. The CDR3 covers 22 residues. The CDR3 loop is CASSKGERPIESPASDNSPLHF. CDR3 DNA sequence: TGTGCCAGCAGCAAAGGGGAAAGACCGATCGAAAGCCCCGCGTCGGATAATTCACCCCTCCACTTT.

This clone was recorded once. The chain uses TRBV19 and TRBJ1-5; D is undetermined. The CDR3 is made up of 14 amino acids. Germline CDR1 LNHDA, CDR2 SQIVND (reference sequence). Trimming pared 2 bases from V and 4 bases from J, leaving 9 bases between. CDR3 sequence reads: CASSIRQSNQPQHF. The CDR3 bases are TGTGCCAGTAGTATAAGGCAGTCTAATCAGCCCCAGCATTTT.

CDR3 protein: CASRHNPGQKNEKLFF. CDR3 coding DNA: TGTGCCAGCAGGCACAATCCGGGACAGAAAAATGAAAAACTGTTTTTT. This chain connects TRBV27 to TRBJ1-4, with 7 bases fitting TRBD1. The junction had 12 bases not matched to a gene; V was cut back by 6 bases and J by 5 bases. CDR1 and CDR2 from the germline V gene are MNHEY and SMNVEV (reference sequence). The CDR3 length is 16 residues.

This clone was recorded at least ten times. This sequence joins TRBV5-1 and TRBJ2-7, with no clear D. Germline lookup yields CDR1 SGHRS and CDR2 YFSETQ. V was clipped by 0 bases and J by 2 bases, with 12 bases between them. The CDR3 has 15 amino acids. The CDR3 spells CASSLAPQVAYEQYF. The CDR3 region has the DNA TGCGCCAGCAGCTTGGCCCCGCAGGTAGCCTACGAGCAGTACTTC.